This passage covers 30 T cell receptor beta chains from one sample sequenced in a study of identifying expanded T cells in peripheral blood. Sequencing used immunoSEQ multiplex PCR; TCRdb keeps in-frame clones, though not all of them. The table lists about 130,000 clones, approximately 86% of them singletons. Sequenced: blood. These TCRs come from a person aged 18 to 69 in good health.

This chain joins TRBV2 and TRBJ1-4; D may be TRBD1 (5 bases). The V gene's germline CDR1 is SNHLY and CDR2 FYNNEI. The CDR3 is 16 residues long. V lost 7 bases and J lost 7, with 22 bases in between. The CDR3 loop is CASTQSGRGRGEKLFF. The CDR3 region has the DNA TGTGCCAGCACCCAAAGCGGGAGGGGAAGGGGTGAAAAACTGTTTTTT.

V gene TRBV4-3 combines with J gene TRBJ2-6, with D maybe TRBD1 (6 bases). V was clipped by 2 bases and J by 3 bases, with 17 bases between them. The CDR3 consists of 18 residues. Germline V gene sequence: CDR1 LGHNA, CDR2 YSLEER. In nucleotides, the CDR3 is TGCGCCAGCAGCCAAAGGGACACACGAGGTAGTGGGGCCAACGTCCTGACTTTC. Translated: CASSQRDTRGSGANVLTF.

This rearrangement joins TRBV27 to TRBJ1-1, with D unresolved. The CDR3 runs 13 residues. Germline V gene data show CDR1 as MNHEY and CDR2 as SMNVEV (reference sequence). V was pared by 0 bases and J by 10 bases, with 12 bases between. The CDR3 spells CASSLSRSTGAFF. CDR3 bases: TGTGCCAGCAGTTTATCGCGGTCGACGGGAGCTTTCTTT.

The chain employs TRBV10-1 and TRBJ2-7; D is undetermined. CDR1 is WNHNN and CDR2 is SYGVQD in the germline V gene (reference sequence). Trimming cost V 0 bases and J 12 bases, with 9 bases left between them. The CDR3 sequence is 11 residues long. CDR3 DNA sequence: TGCGCCAGCAGTGAGTCGACTGCGATGTACTTC. Translating gives CASSESTAMYF.

This clone turned up a few times. The V and J genes are TRBV5-1 and TRBJ1-3; D gene uncertain. The CDR3 is 16 residues long. In germline, CDR1 is SGHRS, CDR2 YFSETQ. The germline V and J ends were trimmed by 0 bases and 1 base, with 11 bases remaining between them. Written as DNA, the CDR3 is TGCGCCAGCAGCTTGGAATGGGGTGGTTCTGGAAACACCATATATTTT. Amino acid sequence: CASSLEWGGSGNTIYF.

The V call is TRBV6-5, the J call TRBJ1-1, with D possibly TRBD1 on 6 matching bases. Germline lookup yields CDR1 MNHEY and CDR2 SVGAGI. The CDR3 runs to 15 residues. The V and J ends lost 2 bases and 0 bases respectively, with 10 bases between them. In DNA form, the CDR3 reads TGTGCCAGCAGTTACAGGGGGGATTTGAACACTGAAGCTTTCTTT. Translation gives CASSYRGDLNTEAFF.

This rearrangement joins TRBV30 to TRBJ2-5, with a possible D match to TRBD1 (6 bases). Germline CDR1 and CDR2: GTSNPN and SVGIG (reference sequence). CDR3 length: 14 amino acids. With 2 bases removed from V and 4 bases from J, the gap between germline ends came to 14 bases. The CDR3 loop reads CAWSSGAPGETQYF. Written as DNA, the CDR3 is TGTGCCTGGAGTTCAGGGGCCCCCGGAGAGACCCAGTACTTC.

This chain uses TRBV27 with TRBJ2-7; 8 bases line up with TRBD2. Germline V CDR1 and CDR2: MNHEY, SMNVEV (reference sequence). This CDR3 has 15 amino acids. V was clipped by 6 bases and J by 4 bases; unmatched bases: 11. The CDR3 reads CASSLSSGREYEQYF. The CDR3, as DNA: TGTGCCAGCAGCCTTTCCAGCGGGAGAGAATACGAGCAGTACTTC.

The gene calls are TRBV13 and TRBJ2-2; TRBD1 agrees at 7 bases. The trim removed 3 bases at V and 6 bases at J, leaving 1 base unmatched. CDR3 length: 13 amino acids. CDR1 and CDR2 from the germline V gene are PRHDT and FYEKMQ (reference sequence). CDR3 in amino acids: CASSFGTAGELFF. The CDR3 DNA reads as TGTGCCAGCAGCTTCGGGACAGCCGGGGAGCTGTTTTTT.

The genes are TRBV7-3 and TRBJ2-7; TRBD1 agrees at 8 bases. After removal of 5 bases from V and 7 bases from J, the junction contained 13 bases not matched to a gene. The germline V gene encodes CDR1 SGHTA and CDR2 FQGTGA. The CDR3 is made up of 15 amino acids. The CDR3 loop reads CASSEFGTGTEEQYF. The CDR3 nucleotides read TGTGCCAGCAGCGAATTCGGGACAGGCACGGAAGAGCAGTACTTC.

This chain joins TRBV19 and TRBJ1-1; D perhaps matches TRBD1 (5 bases). This CDR3 comprises 13 residues. Germline V CDR1 and CDR2: LNHDA, SQIVND (reference sequence). The V end was cut by 7 bases, the J end by 1 base, with 10 bases between. DNA for the CDR3: TGTGCCAGTAATTCGAGGGGGAACACTGAAGCTTTCTTT. Translating it yields CASNSRGNTEAFF. The full variable domain, rest sourced from reference TRBV19 and TRBJ1-1, is DGGITQSPKYLFRKEGQNVTLSCEQNLNHDAMYWYRQDPGQGLRLIYYSQIVNDFQKGDIAEGYSVSREKKESFPLTVTSAQKNPTAFYLCASNSRGNTEAFFGQGTRLTVV.

The chain's CDR3 is CASILADEQYF. CDR3 coding DNA: TGTGCCAGCATTCTTGCCGACGAGCAGTACTTC. The chain carries TRBV5-6 and TRBJ2-7, with unresolved D. Germline V gene data show CDR1 as SGHDT and CDR2 as YYEEEE. The CDR3 loop spans 11 amino acids. V was shortened by 6 bases and J by 5 bases, with 9 bases between the two germline ends.

This chain uses TRBV5-5 with TRBJ2-1; 7 nucleotides agree with TRBD1. Germline assignment: CDR1 SGHKS and CDR2 YYEKEE (reference sequence). Losses at the gene ends were 4 bases for V and 3 bases for J; bases not matched to a gene: 13. CDR3 size: 17 residues. The CDR3, as DNA: TGTGCCAGCAGCCTAGGACAGGAGAAACCATACTACAATGAGCAGTTCTTC. This encodes CASSLGQEKPYYNEQFF.

This CDR3 reads CASSYSEGDTIYF. CDR3 in DNA: TGTGCCAGCAGCTACTCAGAGGGGGACACCATATATTTT. This chain connects TRBV7-9 to TRBJ1-3; D is possibly TRBD1 (6 bases). The CDR3 loop spans 13 amino acids. V lost 4 bases to trimming and J lost 8 bases, with 12 bases between them. Germline-derived CDR1 and CDR2 are SEHNR and FQNEAQ (reference sequence).

V gene TRBV23-1 combines with J gene TRBJ2-3; unclear D gene. TRBV23-1 is reported as an ORF; its role is uncertain. The length of the CDR3 is 16 residues. V shed 0 bases and J shed 6 bases, with 16 bases lying between them. CDR3 DNA: TGCGCCAGCAGTCAATCAGGACGCCTATTAGGGGATACGCAGTATTTT. Its protein is CASSQSGRLLGDTQYF.

The chain joins TRBV2 to TRBJ2-7; D call uncertain. The germline gives CDR1 SNHLY, CDR2 FYNNEI. V lost 7 bases to trimming and J lost 6 bases, with 10 bases between them. The CDR3 has 11 residues. For the CDR3, the DNA is TGTGCCAGCATGGGTGGGGTCGAGCAGTACTTC. Translating it yields CASMGGVEQYF. The complete variable domain, with remaining parts taken from reference TRBV2 and TRBJ2-7, reads EPEVTQTPSHQVTQMGQEVILRCVPISNHLYFYWYRQILGQKVEFLVSFYNNEISEKSEIFDDQFSVERPDGSNFTLKIRSTKLEDSAMYFCASMGGVEQYFGPGTRLTVT.

The rearrangement joins TRBV19 to TRBJ2-2; D tentatively reads TRBD1 or TRBD2 (5 bases each). This CDR3 is built from 16 residues. V was cut by 5 bases and J by 1 base, with 14 bases left in between. The germline CDR1 and CDR2 sequences are LNHDA and SQIVND (reference sequence). The chain's CDR3 is CASSPSGTGNTGELFF. The CDR3 nucleotides read TGTGCCAGTAGTCCTTCCGGGACGGGGAACACCGGGGAGCTGTTTTTT.

CDR3: CASSHEKNPYEQYF. The CDR3 coding sequence is TGTGCCAGCTCACATGAGAAAAACCCCTACGAGCAGTACTTC. This chain connects TRBV18 to TRBJ2-7; the D is unclear. The ends were cut back, 4 bases at V and 2 bases at J, with 12 bases in the middle. This CDR3 comprises 14 residues. Per germline, CDR1 KGHSH and CDR2 LQKENI.

The V and J genes are TRBV4-1 and TRBJ2-7; 11 bases match TRBD2. V was clipped by 3 bases and J by 2 bases; unmatched bases: 3. This CDR3 is built from 15 residues. The V gene's germline CDR1 is MGHRA and CDR2 YSYEKL. The CDR3 spells CASSHLAGGPYEQYF. The CDR3 nucleotides are TGCGCCAGCAGCCATCTAGCGGGAGGCCCCTACGAGCAGTACTTC.

The chain carries TRBV12-5 and TRBJ2-3; tentatively, D is TRBD2 (6 bases). With 1 base removed from V and 0 bases from J, the gap between germline ends came to 8 bases. The CDR3 length is 15 residues. Per the germline V gene, CDR1 is LGHNT and CDR2 is FRNRAP. The CDR3 protein is CASGLGDFSTDTQYF. Here the CDR3 DNA reads TGTGCTAGTGGTTTGGGGGACTTTAGCACAGATACGCAGTATTTT.

The chain links TRBV7-8 to TRBJ1-5, with D unresolved. V dropped 1 base and J dropped 7 bases, with 14 bases sitting between them. Germline CDR1 reads SGHVS; CDR2 reads FQNEAQ. The CDR3 is made up of 15 amino acids. CDR3 sequence (DNA): TGTGCCAGCAGCTTAGTGGAGAGACACGGCCAGCCCCAGCATTTT. It is translated as CASSLVERHGQPQHF.

V gene TRBV18 combines with J gene TRBJ2-3; D is undetermined. Deletions cut 0 bases from V and 5 bases from J, with 12 bases between. Per germline, CDR1 KGHSH and CDR2 LQKENI. The CDR3 is 15 amino acids. In nucleotides, the CDR3 is TGTGCCAGCTCACCACCTTTAGGGTCAGGAGATACGCAGTATTTT. It codes for CASSPPLGSGDTQYF. Supplemented by reference TRBV18 and TRBJ2-3, the full variable domain reads NAGVMQNPRHLVRRRGQEARLRCSPMKGHSHVYWYRQLPEEGLKFMVYLQKENIIDESGMPKERFSAEFPKEGPSILRIQQVVRGDSAAYFCASSPPLGSGDTQYFGPGTRLTVL.

This chain connects TRBV6-5 to TRBJ1-2, with D hard to call. The CDR3 loop spans 14 amino acids. The V and J ends lost 3 bases and 5 bases respectively, with 13 bases between them. Germline V gene lookup returns CDR1 MNHEY and CDR2 SVGAGI. CDR3 sequence: CASSYEGLIYGYTF. As DNA, the CDR3 is TGTGCCAGCAGTTATGAGGGCTTGATATATGGCTACACCTTC.

The chain employs TRBV19 and TRBJ2-7; D is perhaps TRBD2 (6 bases). Germline-derived CDR1 and CDR2 are LNHDA and SQIVND (reference sequence). The CDR3 spans 13 residues. V lost 4 bases and J 6 bases, leaving 13 bases between the germline ends. CDR3 amino acids: CASSSQPGLEQYF. The CDR3 DNA reads as TGTGCCAGTAGTAGTCAACCGGGACTCGAGCAGTACTTC.

About this clone: One end of the junction is discordant with germline, which a read error may explain. The rearrangement links TRBV4-1 to TRBJ2-7; D is ambiguous. The CDR3 length is 13 residues. Germline V gene lookup returns CDR1 MGHRA and CDR2 YSYEKL. Here the CDR3 DNA reads TGCGCCAGCAGCCTAACAAGTGAGACCCAAAAGGACTTC. Translating gives CASSLTSETQKDF.

The J gene is TRBJ2-4, the V gene TRBV28; 10 bases agree with TRBD1. The V gene's germline CDR1 is MDHEN and CDR2 SYDVKM. V shed 6 bases and J 8 bases; nucleotides not matched to a gene: 10. The CDR3 sequence is 15 residues long. CDR3 in DNA: TGTGCCAGCAGCCAGAGACAGGGGGCAGGGGACATTCAGTACTTC. It codes for CASSQRQGAGDIQYF. The complete variable domain, with remaining parts taken from reference TRBV28 and TRBJ2-4, reads DVKVTQSSRYLVKRTGEKVFLECVQDMDHENMFWYRQDPGLGLRLIYFSYDVKMKEKGDIPEGYSVSREKKERFSLILESASTNQTSMYLCASSQRQGAGDIQYFGAGTRLSVL.

The CDR3 nucleotides are TGCAGCGTTGGCTTACAGTATCAAGAGACCCAGTACTTC. Translation: CSVGLQYQETQYF. The V and J genes are TRBV29-1 and TRBJ2-5; D is unclear. Trimming removed 4 bases at V and 2 bases at J, with 11 bases between. This CDR3 is built from 13 residues. Germline loops: CDR1 SQVTM, CDR2 ANQGSEA.

V gene TRBV28 combines with J gene TRBJ2-1, with 12 bases lining up with TRBD2. There are 15 residues in the CDR3. V lost 3 bases to trimming and J lost 6 bases; unmatched junction nucleotides: 3. Germline lookup yields CDR1 MDHEN and CDR2 SYDVKM. DNA for the CDR3: TGTGCCAGCAGTTTTCTGGGACTAGCGGGCAATGAGCAGTTCTTC. Translation gives CASSFLGLAGNEQFF. Together with reference TRBV28 and TRBJ2-1, the CDR3 gives the full variable domain: DVKVTQSSRYLVKRTGEKVFLECVQDMDHENMFWYRQDPGLGLRLIYFSYDVKMKEKGDIPEGYSVSREKKERFSLILESASTNQTSMYLCASSFLGLAGNEQFFGPGTRLTVL.

V is TRBV4-1 and J is TRBJ2-2; the match to TRBD1 covers 8 bases. After removal of 4 bases from V and 4 bases from J, the junction contained 5 bases not matched to a gene. Germline V gives CDR1 MGHRA, CDR2 YSYEKL. The CDR3 runs to 15 residues. CDR3 sequence: CASSRMTGATGELFF. The CDR3 nucleotides are TGCGCCAGCAGCCGAATGACAGGGGCCACCGGGGAGCTGTTTTTT.

The chain is built from TRBV28 and TRBJ1-1, with D unresolved. The germline V gene has CDR1 MDHEN and CDR2 SYDVKM. V lost 4 bases, J lost 5 bases, and 11 bases lay in between. CDR3 length: 13 amino acids. CDR3: CASSSHVGTEAFF. The CDR3 coding sequence is TGTGCCAGCAGTTCACACGTAGGGACTGAAGCTTTCTTT.